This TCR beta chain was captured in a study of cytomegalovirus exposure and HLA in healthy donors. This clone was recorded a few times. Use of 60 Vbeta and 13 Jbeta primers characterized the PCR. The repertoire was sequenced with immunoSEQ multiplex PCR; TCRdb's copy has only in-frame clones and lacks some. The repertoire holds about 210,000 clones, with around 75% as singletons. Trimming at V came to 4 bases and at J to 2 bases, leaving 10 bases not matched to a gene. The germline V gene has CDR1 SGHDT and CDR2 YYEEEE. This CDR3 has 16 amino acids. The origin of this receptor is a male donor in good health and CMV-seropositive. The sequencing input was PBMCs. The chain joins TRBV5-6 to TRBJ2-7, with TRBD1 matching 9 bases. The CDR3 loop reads CASSLMSGTGTYEQYF. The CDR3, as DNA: TGTGCCAGCAGCCTGATGTCCGGGACAGGGACCTACGAGCAGTACTTC.